These 14 T cell receptor beta chains came from one sample sequenced in a study of shared clonotypes between healthy human individuals. The data were produced by immunoSEQ multiplex PCR, yet TCRdb's version contains in-frame clones alone and is incomplete. There are about 480,000 clones in the sample; more than 65% occur only once, and roughly 13% lies in the top ten. The sequencing sample was made of PBMCs. All receptors come from a middle-aged woman in good health. Some clones in this sample may be carry-over from other donors' samples.

The chain carries TRBV7-8 and TRBJ2-3; 11 bases are shared with TRBD1. Germline assignment: CDR1 SGHVS and CDR2 FQNEAQ. The CDR3 length is 16 residues. J lost 5 bases, V lost 8 bases, and 12 bases had no gene match. CDR3 amino acids: CASRSTGTGGIDTQYF. As DNA, the CDR3 is TGTGCCAGCCGCAGTACAGGGACAGGGGGAATAGATACGCAGTATTTT.

The table lists this clone with a few counts. The chain is built from TRBV7-2 and TRBJ2-1, with 8 bases identical to TRBD2. The V gene end was trimmed by 5 bases and the J gene end by 6 bases; junction bases not matched to a gene: 12. The CDR3 runs 16 residues. Germline lookup yields CDR1 SGHTA and CDR2 FQGNSA. Here the CDR3 DNA reads TGTGCCAGCAGCCGCCGCGGCGGGACTAGAGGCAATGAGCAGTTCTTC. As protein: CASSRRGGTRGNEQFF.

The rearrangement joins TRBV25-1 to TRBJ2-3, with 10 bases aligning to TRBD2. CDR1 MGHDK and CDR2 SYGVNS come from the germline V gene. The CDR3 is 15 amino acids. The J segment lost 3 bases and the V segment lost 6 bases, leaving 6 bases of the junction unmatched. The CDR3: CASSQAGGWTDTQYF. The CDR3 DNA sequence: TGTGCCAGCAGCCAAGCGGGAGGGTGGACAGATACGCAGTATTTT.

As regards this clone: The sample carries other DNA sequences with the same CDR3. The chain uses TRBV5-1 and TRBJ2-3; D uncertain. The V and J ends lost 0 bases and 2 bases respectively, with 10 bases between them. This CDR3 region has 15 residues. The germline gives CDR1 SGHRS, CDR2 YFSETQ. The CDR3 sequence: CASSLVQGTTDTQYF. The CDR3 DNA reads TGCGCCAGCAGCTTGGTACAAGGCACCACAGATACGCAGTATTTT.

The chain combines TRBV6-1 with TRBJ1-5, with a possible D match to TRBD1 (5 bases). Germline V gives CDR1 MNHNS, CDR2 SASEGT. The V end lost 1 base, the J end lost 7 bases, and 14 bases lay between the germline ends. The CDR3 is 15 residues long. The CDR3 protein is CASSEGTRGDQPQHF. CDR3 coding DNA: TGTGCCAGCAGTGAAGGAACCCGGGGGGACCAGCCCCAGCATTTT.

The chain employs TRBV4-1 and TRBJ2-6; 9 positions agree with TRBD1. CDR1 is MGHRA and CDR2 is YSYEKL in the germline V gene. The V gene end was trimmed by 1 base and the J gene end by 0 bases; junction bases not matched to a gene: 1. The CDR3 runs to 17 residues. CDR3 DNA: TGCGCCAGCAGCCAAGGACAGGGGGTCTCTGGGGCCAACGTCCTGACTTTC. It is translated as CASSQGQGVSGANVLTF.

The chain links TRBV5-1 to TRBJ2-7; 13 nucleotides line up with TRBD2. Germline V gives CDR1 SGHRS, CDR2 YFSETQ. The CDR3 has 16 amino acids. V lost 4 bases and J lost 2; bases outside the gene matches: 6. CDR3 in DNA: TGCGCCAGCAGCCCTCGGACTAGCGGGGGAACCTACGAGCAGTACTTC. It codes for CASSPRTSGGTYEQYF.

The chain has TRBV28 and TRBJ1-1; weak D call: TRBD1 (6 bases). The V gene lost 11 bases and the J gene lost 4 bases, with 20 bases spanning the gap. CDR1 and CDR2 from the germline V gene are MDHEN and SYDVKM. The CDR3 consists of 14 residues. CDR3 in amino acids: CAAQGQGLTTEAFF. For the CDR3, the DNA is TGTGCCGCCCAGGGTCAGGGGTTGACCACTGAAGCTTTCTTT. Filled out from reference TRBV28 and TRBJ1-1, the complete variable domain reads DVKVTQSSRYLVKRTGEKVFLECVQDMDHENMFWYRQDPGLGLRLIYFSYDVKMKEKGDIPEGYSVSREKKERFSLILESASTNQTSMYLCAAQGQGLTTEAFFGQGTRLTVV.

A word on this clone: Possible read error: a much larger clone is one base away. V gene TRBV27 combines with J gene TRBJ1-5, with a possible D match to TRBD1 (5 bases). Trimming left V 2 bases short and J 4 bases short, with 6 bases between. Germline lookup yields CDR1 MNHEY and CDR2 SMNVEV (reference sequence). The CDR3 is 13 residues long. CDR3 DNA: TGTGCCAGCAGTTTACGGGGGAATCAGCCCCAGCATTTT. Translated: CASSLRGNQPQHF.

This clone was observed once. V gene TRBV5-1 combines with J gene TRBJ2-7, with 9 bases matching TRBD1. This CDR3 contains 15 residues. V lost 3 bases to trimming and J lost 2 bases; unmatched junction nucleotides: 6. Looked up from germline, CDR1 is SGHRS and CDR2 is YFSETQ. Written as DNA, the CDR3 is TGCGCCAGCAGCTCGACGGACAGGGGAACCTACGAGCAGTACTTC. Its protein product is CASSSTDRGTYEQYF.

The V and J genes are TRBV10-3 and TRBJ2-7; 10 bases fit TRBD1. Per germline, CDR1 ENHRY and CDR2 SYGVKD. Losses at the gene ends were 5 bases for V and 2 bases for J; bases not matched to a gene: 9. The CDR3 has 16 residues. The CDR3 loop is CAISPQGQGTAYEQYF. CDR3 DNA sequence: TGTGCCATCAGTCCCCAGGGACAGGGGACCGCCTACGAGCAGTACTTC.

This chain links TRBV11-3 with TRBJ2-1, with 9 nucleotides matching TRBD1. Looked up from germline, CDR1 is SGHNT and CDR2 is YENEEA. CDR3 size: 15 residues. V shed 5 bases, J shed 2 bases, and the junction held 4 bases outside the gene matches. CDR3 loop: CASSPGQGPYNEQFF. The CDR3 DNA reads TGTGCCAGCAGCCCGGGACAGGGTCCCTACAATGAGCAGTTCTTC.

The chain has TRBV5-4 and TRBJ2-1; TRBD2 agrees at 9 bases. Losses at the gene ends were 1 base for V and 4 bases for J; bases not matched to a gene: 15. The CDR3 has 19 amino acids. In germline, CDR1 is SGHNT, CDR2 YYREEE (reference sequence). The CDR3 bases are TGTGCCAGCAGCTTGCAAGGAGCGCCTAGCGGGAAACGGTACAATGAGCAGTTCTTC. It yields the protein CASSLQGAPSGKRYNEQFF.

The chain couples TRBV2 to TRBJ2-1; the D gene is possibly TRBD2 (5 bases). Trimming removed 5 bases at V and 15 bases at J, with 14 bases between. CDR3 length: 11 amino acids. The germline CDR1 and CDR2 sequences are SNHLY and FYNNEI. The CDR3 region is CASSLEGARFF. The CDR3 DNA reads TGTGCCAGCAGTCTCGAGGGAGCGCGGTTCTTC.